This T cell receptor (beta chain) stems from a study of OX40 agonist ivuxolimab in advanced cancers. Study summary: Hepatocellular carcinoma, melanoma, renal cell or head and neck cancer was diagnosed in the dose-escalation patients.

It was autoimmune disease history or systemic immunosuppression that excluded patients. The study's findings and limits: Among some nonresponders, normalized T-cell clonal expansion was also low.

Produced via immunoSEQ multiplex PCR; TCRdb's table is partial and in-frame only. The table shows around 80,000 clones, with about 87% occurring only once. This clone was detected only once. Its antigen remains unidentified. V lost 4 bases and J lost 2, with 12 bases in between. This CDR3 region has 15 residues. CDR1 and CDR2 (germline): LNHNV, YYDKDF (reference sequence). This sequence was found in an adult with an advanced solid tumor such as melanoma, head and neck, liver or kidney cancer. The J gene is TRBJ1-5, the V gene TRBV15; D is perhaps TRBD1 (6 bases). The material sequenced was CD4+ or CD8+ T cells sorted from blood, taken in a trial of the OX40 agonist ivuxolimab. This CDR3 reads CATSTGGGRNQPQHF. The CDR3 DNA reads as TGTGCCACCAGCACCGGAGGGGGGCGCAATCAGCCCCAGCATTTT.